A selection of T cell receptor beta chains follows, all from one sample in a study of graft-versus-host responses after intestinal transplantation. Generated by immunoSEQ multiplex PCR, the TCRdb table keeps only in-frame clones and is missing some. The sample has 8,500 to 11,000 clones; over 30% are singletons. This sample comprised alloreactive CD8+ T cells from a mixed lymphocyte reaction culture, obtained before intestinal transplant. The receptors come from a human patient who received an intestinal transplant. CDR3s include the opening cysteine and the closing phenylalanine or tryptophan. Each record gives: CDR3 DNA, CDR3 protein, D gene, V gene, CDR3 length, clone size, J gene. D genes are given only for firm matches. For some rows the clone size is stated as once, few or many, or as a class when expanded; others skip it.

TGTGCCAGCAAGGAGACGGCATACGATTTCTACGAGCAGTACTTC CASKETAYDFYEQYF . TRBV2 15 . TRBJ2-7
TGTGCCAGCAGCTCCTTAGCGGGGGGGTTTAATGAGCAGTTCTTC CASSSLAGGFNEQFF TRBD2 TRBV7-3 15 few TRBJ2-1
TGTGCCAGCAGCCAAGTACATCGTATCTTAGATACGCAGTATTTT CASSQVHRILDTQYF . TRBV4-2 15 . TRBJ2-3
TGTGCCAGCAGCTTGTGGGACAGGAAACATTATGGCTACACCTTC CASSLWDRKHYGYTF TRBD1 TRBV7-9 15 . TRBJ1-2
TGTGCCAGCACGGGACTGGCCACCTACAATGAGCAGTTCTTC CASTGLATYNEQFF . TRBV27 14 . TRBJ2-1
TGCAGCGCGACTGTGAACACTGAAGCTTTCTTT CSATVNTEAFF . TRBV29-1 11 few TRBJ1-1
TGTGCCAGCAGCTTAGGAGTAGGGACAGCTGAGCAGTTCTTC CASSLGVGTAEQFF TRBD1 TRBV7-2 14 . TRBJ2-1
TGTGCCAGCAGACTCCCTCGGCAGGACTATGGCTACACCTTC CASRLPRQDYGYTF . TRBV6-5 14 few TRBJ1-2
TGTGCCAGCAGTCCGTGGACAGAAGGGTACAATGAGCAGTTCTTC CASSPWTEGYNEQFF . TRBV28 15 . TRBJ2-1
TGTGCCAGCAGTTTTCAGGGCCCAGATACGCAGTATTTT CASSFQGPDTQYF . TRBV27 13 . TRBJ2-3
TGTGCCACCAGCCCCACCCTAGCGGGGGTGGGCGAGCAGTACTTC CATSPTLAGVGEQYF TRBD2 TRBV15 15 . TRBJ2-7
TGTGCCAGCAGTCTACAGGGGAGCAATCAGCCCCAGCATTTT CASSLQGSNQPQHF TRBD1 TRBV27 14 . TRBJ1-5
TGCGCCAGCAGCCAAGGGGAGGACAGGCCCTACGAGCAGTACTTC CASSQGEDRPYEQYF . TRBV4-1 15 . TRBJ2-7
TGTGCCAGCAGCTTGGGTAGCGGGGCGTACAATGAGCAGTTCTTC CASSLGSGAYNEQFF TRBD2 TRBV5-8 15 medium-sized TRBJ2-1
TGTGCCAGCAGCTTGCATACTAGCGGGGCGGAGAACAATGAGCAGTTCTTC CASSLHTSGAENNEQFF TRBD2 TRBV7-6 17 few TRBJ2-1
TGCAGCGTTGACGGGGGGGACCATTACAATGAGCAGTTCTTC CSVDGGDHYNEQFF TRBD2 TRBV29-1 14 . TRBJ2-1
TGTGCCAGCAGTCGGACTAGCGGGAGTTACGAGCAGTACTTC CASSRTSGSYEQYF TRBD2 TRBV4-2 14 . TRBJ2-7
TGTGCCAGCAGTTACTACGAGGGGGATCAGCCCCAGCATTTT CASSYYEGDQPQHF . TRBV6-5 14 . TRBJ1-5
TGTGCCAGCAGTCTCGGACAGGGGAGAAATCAGCCCCAGCATTTT CASSLGQGRNQPQHF TRBD1 TRBV6-1 15 . TRBJ1-5
TGTGCCAGCAGTTTTTTACAGAGCCTTGGCACAGATACGCAGTATTTT CASSFLQSLGTDTQYF . TRBV27 16 few TRBJ2-3
TGTGCCAGCAGTGAGCGTGCTGGCACAGATACGCAGTATTTT CASSERAGTDTQYF . TRBV6-4 14 medium-sized TRBJ2-3
TGTGCCAGCAGTGACAGGGACACCTGGAACACTGAAGCTTTCTTT CASSDRDTWNTEAFF . TRBV2 15 . TRBJ1-1
TGTGCCAGCAGTCAACCGGGACAGTCCTACGAGCAGTACTTC CASSQPGQSYEQYF TRBD1 TRBV28 14 . TRBJ2-7
TGTGCCAGCAGCTTTCCAGGGGACTATGGCTACACCTTC CASSFPGDYGYTF . TRBV7-9 13 medium-sized TRBJ1-2
TGCGCCAGCAGCCCTTTTCAGGACAGCTACGAGCAGTACTTC CASSPFQDSYEQYF . TRBV4-1 14 few TRBJ2-7
TGTGCCAGCAGCTTAGGGTTAGCGGGGGCTCCCTACGAGCAGTACTTC CASSLGLAGAPYEQYF TRBD2 TRBV7-8 16 once TRBJ2-7
TGTGCCAGCAGCCTACGGACAGGGCCAGATACGCAGTATTTT CASSLRTGPDTQYF TRBD1 TRBV7-6 14 . TRBJ2-3
TGTGCCAGCAGTGTCAGGATTTATGGCTACACCTTC CASSVRIYGYTF . TRBV6-1 12 . TRBJ1-2
TGTGCCAGCAGTCTCGATCGGGGGGCGGATGAAAAACTGTTTTTT CASSLDRGADEKLFF . TRBV28 15 few TRBJ1-4
TGTGCCAGCAGCTTACCGACAGGGAGCACAGATACGCAGTATTTT CASSLPTGSTDTQYF TRBD1 TRBV7-9 15 few TRBJ2-3
TGTGCCAGCAGCCTTTTGGGACAGGGGCACTACGAGCAGTACTTC CASSLLGQGHYEQYF TRBD1 TRBV7-8 15 medium-sized TRBJ2-7
TGTGCCAGCAGCTCCCCAGGGGGTAGCGGGGGCAGCACAGATACGCAGTATTTT CASSSPGGSGGSTDTQYF TRBD2 TRBV7-9 18 . TRBJ2-3
TGTGCCAGCAGCCATGAACAGGGACGAGGCTCCTACGAGCAGTACTTC CASSHEQGRGSYEQYF . TRBV4-2 16 . TRBJ2-7
TGTGCCAGCGGACCCGGGGACAGATCCTACGAGCAGTACTTC CASGPGDRSYEQYF TRBD1 TRBV27 14 . TRBJ2-7
TGTGCCAGCAGTTGGGGCCCGACGGAGAGTTCCTACGAGCAGTACTTC CASSWGPTESSYEQYF . TRBV28 16 few TRBJ2-7
TGTGCCAGTAGCCAGGGACAGCTGGGGGCTTTCTTT CASSQGQLGAFF TRBD1 TRBV19 12 . TRBJ1-1
TGCGCCACTTCATTGGGGGGAGATGAGCAGTTCTTC CATSLGGDEQFF . TRBV10-1 12 few TRBJ2-1
TGTGCCAGCAGCTTCGACAGATCCTACGAGCAGTACTTC CASSFDRSYEQYF . TRBV11-2 13 . TRBJ2-7
TGTGCCAGCAGTCCATCTGTAAGGGGAAATCAGCCCCAGCATTTT CASSPSVRGNQPQHF . TRBV27 15 few TRBJ1-5
TGCGCCAGCAGCCATCCGAGCGGGGGGGCTAAAGAGACCCAGTACTTC CASSHPSGGAKETQYF TRBD2 TRBV4-1 16 few TRBJ2-5
TGTGCCAGCAGCTCCCCAGGGGAAGGGCAGCCCCAGCATTTT CASSSPGEGQPQHF . TRBV7-9 14 . TRBJ1-5
TGTGCCAGCACCTGGACAGGGGCCTACAATGAGCAGTTCTTC CASTWTGAYNEQFF TRBD1 TRBV27 14 . TRBJ2-1
TGTGCCAGCAGCTTGGGACAGAACCAAGAGACCCAGTACTTC CASSLGQNQETQYF TRBD1 TRBV11-2 14 few TRBJ2-5
TGTGCCAGCAGTTACGGGGGGACAGACTACGAGCAGTACTTC CASSYGGTDYEQYF . TRBV6-5 14 . TRBJ2-7
TGTGCCAGCAGCTTGTGGAGGGCCTATGAGCAGTTCTTC CASSLWRAYEQFF . TRBV7-9 13 . TRBJ2-1
TGTGCCAGCAGTTTGGGGACTAGCATAACCGGGGAGCTGTTTTTT CASSLGTSITGELFF TRBD2 TRBV28 15 . TRBJ2-2